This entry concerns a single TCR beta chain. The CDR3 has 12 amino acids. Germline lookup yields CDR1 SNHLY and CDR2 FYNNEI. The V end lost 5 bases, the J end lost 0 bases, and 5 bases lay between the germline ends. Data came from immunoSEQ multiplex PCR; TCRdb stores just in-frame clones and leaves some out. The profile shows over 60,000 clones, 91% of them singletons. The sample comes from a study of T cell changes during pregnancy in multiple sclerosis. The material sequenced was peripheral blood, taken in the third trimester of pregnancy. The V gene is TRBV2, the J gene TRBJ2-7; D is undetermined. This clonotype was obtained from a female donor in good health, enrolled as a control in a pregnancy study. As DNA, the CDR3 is TGTGCCAGCAGTCTCCTCTCCTACGAGCAGTACTTC. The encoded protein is CASSLLSYEQYF.